Following are 31 T cell receptor beta chains from one sample sequenced in a study of CD8 T cells in Susac syndrome. An input of about 0.5 to 1 ug of RNA was subjected to reverse transcription using random hexamers. One entry per CDR3 protein, called by TCRdb with MiXCR from the immunoSEQ multiplex PCR reads. The sample has approximately 100,000 distinct CDR3 sequences, around 90% seen once. The sequenced material came from CD8+ T cells from PBMCs. Receptors originate from a human donor in good health.

The rearrangement uses TRBV27 and TRBJ1-5; TRBD1 matches 9 bases. From germline, CDR1 is MNHEY and CDR2 SMNVEV (reference sequence). This CDR3 has 15 amino acids. With 8 bases clipped from V and 11 bases from J, the junction kept 16 bases outside the gene matches. In DNA form, the CDR3 reads TGTGCCAGCGGCCGGGACAGGGTGAACGGGTGGGCCCAGCATTTT. Amino acids: CASGRDRVNGWAQHF.

The chain is built from TRBV11-2 and TRBJ2-7, with D possibly TRBD2 on 5 matching bases. Germline V lookup: CDR1 SGHAT, CDR2 FQNNGV. Trimming removed 3 bases from V and 3 bases from J, with 12 bases in between. The CDR3 extends over 14 amino acids. This chain's CDR3 is CASSLSSGNYEQYF. The CDR3 region has the DNA TGTGCCAGCAGCTTGAGCTCGGGGAACTACGAGCAGTACTTC.

This chain links TRBV20-1 with TRBJ1-1; D gene unclear. V shed 0 bases and J shed 1 base, with 12 bases lying between them. This CDR3 spans 15 amino acids. CDR1 and CDR2 (germline): DFQATT, SNEGSKA (reference sequence). CDR3 sequence reads: CSARDKSASNTEAFF. The CDR3 DNA sequence: TGCAGTGCTAGAGATAAGTCAGCGTCGAACACTGAAGCTTTCTTT.

V is TRBV10-3 and J is TRBJ1-1, with D tentatively TRBD1 (5 bases). This CDR3 contains 15 residues. Germline values: CDR1 ENHRY, CDR2 SYGVKD. With 10 bases removed from V and 1 base from J, the gap between germline ends came to 19 bases. CDR3 nucleotides: TGTGCCACACTACCGACAGACATACCGAACACTGAAGCTTTCTTT. As protein: CATLPTDIPNTEAFF.

The CDR3 nucleotides read TGTGCCACCCAACCACCCGGGGCGTTCGGCGAGCAGTTCTTC. This encodes CATQPPGAFGEQFF. The V call is TRBV6-2 or TRBV6-3, the J call TRBJ2-1; D may match TRBD1 or TRBD2 (5 bases each). The V and J ends lost 10 bases and 10 bases respectively, with 23 bases between them. The CDR3 is 14 residues long. Germline CDR1 MNHEY, CDR2 SVGEGT.

This clonotype was seen only a few times. This chain links TRBV5-1 with TRBJ2-4, with a tentative D call TRBD1 (6 bases). In germline, CDR1 is SGHRS, CDR2 YFSETQ. Trimming took off 4 bases at V and 0 bases at J, with 17 bases between the two ends. The CDR3 spans 17 residues. In DNA form, the CDR3 reads TGCGCCAGCAGCCCTGCATCGACAGGACAAGCCAAAAACATTCAGTACTTC. This encodes CASSPASTGQAKNIQYF.

The chain uses TRBV7-2 and TRBJ1-2; 7 nucleotides match TRBD1. Germline V gene sequence: CDR1 SGHTA, CDR2 FQGNSA. This CDR3 region has 15 residues. J gave up 4 bases and V 6 bases, and 11 bases lay outside the gene matches. CDR3 coding DNA: TGTGCCAGCAGTAGTCAGGGGGGCCTTGGCTATGGCTACACCTTC. Amino acids: CASSSQGGLGYGYTF.

V gene TRBV13 combines with J gene TRBJ2-5; D gene uncertain. The V gene lost 5 bases and the J gene lost 3 bases, with 13 bases spanning the gap. The germline gives CDR1 PRHDT, CDR2 FYEKMQ (reference sequence). The CDR3 totals 14 residues. The CDR3 coding sequence is TGTGCCAGCAGCACCTTCGGACCCAAAGAGACCCAGTACTTC. Translated: CASSTFGPKETQYF.

This chain links TRBV25-1 with TRBJ1-1; 7 positions match TRBD1. Germline lookup yields CDR1 MGHDK and CDR2 SYGVNS. Trimming cost V 4 bases and J 0 bases; bases outside gene matches: 5. CDR3 length equals 15 residues. The CDR3: CASSVPTGLNTEAFF. The DNA for the CDR3 is TGTGCCAGCAGTGTACCGACAGGGTTGAACACTGAAGCTTTCTTT.

This clonotype was seen just once. The genes are TRBV3-1 and TRBJ2-7; TRBD2 matches 9 bases. The germline V gene encodes CDR1 LGHDT and CDR2 YNNKEL (reference sequence). The CDR3 extends over 19 amino acids. Trimming at V came to 0 bases and at J to 1 base, leaving 13 bases not matched to a gene. The CDR3 loop reads CASSQDLPFERGDSYEQYF. CDR3 coding DNA: TGTGCCAGCAGCCAAGATCTGCCTTTCGAGCGGGGGGATTCCTACGAGCAGTACTTC.

The J gene is TRBJ2-7, the V gene TRBV7-2, with 7 bases aligning to TRBD1. The V and J ends lost 4 bases and 2 bases, in that order; junction bases with no gene match: 5. CDR3 size: 14 residues. Per germline, CDR1 SGHTA and CDR2 FQGNSA. CDR3 protein: CASSSRDRAYEQYF. CDR3 DNA: TGTGCCAGCAGCTCCCGGGACAGAGCCTACGAGCAGTACTTC.

This clonotype was seen a single time. V gene TRBV7-2 combines with J gene TRBJ1-4, with D perhaps TRBD1 (5 bases). The CDR3 sequence is 16 residues long. Germline V gives CDR1 SGHTA, CDR2 FQGNSA. The V and J ends lost 3 bases and 0 bases respectively, with 11 bases between them. The CDR3 DNA is TGTGCCAGCAGCTTGGGGCAGGGAACAACTAATGAAAAACTGTTTTTT. It codes for CASSLGQGTTNEKLFF.

V gene TRBV19 combines with J gene TRBJ2-2; the D gene could be TRBD1 or TRBD2 (6 bases each). The CDR3 is made up of 16 amino acids. V was shortened by 5 bases and J by 5 bases, with 18 bases between the two germline ends. The germline V gene has CDR1 LNHDA and CDR2 SQIVND (reference sequence). CDR3 region: CASSRRGQTWTGELFF. The DNA for the CDR3 is TGTGCCAGTAGTCGCCGGGGGCAGACTTGGACCGGGGAGCTGTTTTTT.

The chain joins TRBV20-1 to TRBJ1-3; D uncertain. V lost 3 bases, J lost 0 bases, and 12 bases lay in between. The CDR3 contains 15 residues. Per germline, CDR1 DFQATT and CDR2 SNEGSKA (reference sequence). CDR3: CSARESPLSGNTIYF. As DNA, the CDR3 is TGCAGTGCTAGGGAAAGCCCTCTCTCTGGAAACACCATATATTTT.

The chain links TRBV7-2 to TRBJ1-1; D gene uncertain. V lost 3 bases, J lost 4 bases, and 15 bases lay in between. The CDR3 is made up of 15 amino acids. Germline values: CDR1 SGHTA, CDR2 FQGNSA. The CDR3 nucleotides are TGTGCCAGCAGCTTTCGGAGGTCTCGATTCACTGAAGCTTTCTTT. Its translation: CASSFRRSRFTEAFF. Full variable domain (outside the CDR3, taken from reference TRBV7-2 and TRBJ1-1): GAGVSQSPSNKVTEKGKDVELRCDPISGHTALYWYRQSLGQGLEFLIYFQGNSAPDKSGLPSDRFSAERTGGSVSTLTIQRTQQEDSAVYLCASSFRRSRFTEAFFGQGTRLTVV.

The chain is built from TRBV13 and TRBJ2-1, with D tentatively TRBD2 (6 bases). The CDR3 is 16 residues long. In germline, CDR1 is PRHDT, CDR2 FYEKMQ (reference sequence). V was pared by 5 bases and J by 0 bases, with 14 bases between. The CDR3 DNA follows: TGTGCCAGCAGCCCAGCGCGGGGAAGCTCCTACAATGAGCAGTTCTTC. Translation: CASSPARGSSYNEQFF.

This clonotype was observed a single time. This chain connects TRBV6-2 or TRBV6-3 to TRBJ2-1; 11 bases align to TRBD2. J lost 2 bases, V lost 2 bases, and 11 bases had no gene match. Germline loops: CDR1 MNHEY, CDR2 SVGEGT. CDR3 length equals 19 residues. CDR3: CASSYPGTSGQTTYNEQFF. The CDR3, as DNA: TGTGCCAGCAGTTACCCAGGGACTAGCGGACAAACGACCTACAATGAGCAGTTCTTC.

The sample holds one count of this clonotype. This chain connects TRBV27 to TRBJ2-1; D may be TRBD1 (5 bases). The V end lost 2 bases, the J end lost 5 bases, and 13 bases lay between the germline ends. Germline loops: CDR1 MNHEY, CDR2 SMNVEV (reference sequence). This CDR3 spans 15 amino acids. The CDR3 protein is CASSLIGAPDNEQFF. The CDR3 DNA reads TGTGCCAGCAGTTTAATAGGGGCGCCTGACAATGAGCAGTTCTTC.

The V gene is TRBV3-1, the J gene TRBJ2-1; D tentatively reads TRBD1 or TRBD2 (5 bases each). Looked up from germline, CDR1 is LGHDT and CDR2 is YNNKEL (reference sequence). V was shortened by 1 base and J by 5 bases, with 12 bases between the two germline ends. This CDR3 comprises 15 residues. The chain's CDR3 is CASSQGRGTNNEQFF. The DNA of the CDR3 is TGTGCCAGCAGCCAAGGACGAGGGACGAACAATGAGCAGTTCTTC.

The rearrangement joins TRBV7-3 to TRBJ2-2; 9 nucleotides align to TRBD1. V trimming: 0 bases; J trimming: 3 bases; junction bases outside the gene matches: 11. CDR1 is SGHTA, CDR2 FQGTGA, per germline. The CDR3 spans 19 residues. The CDR3, as DNA: TGTGCCAGCAGCTTAACCGGGGCACAGGGGGCAAGTGACACCGGGGAGCTGTTTTTT. Translation: CASSLTGAQGASDTGELFF.

The chain combines TRBV4-2 with TRBJ2-2, with 7 bases identical to TRBD2. Unmatched junction bases numbered 10, after V lost 4 bases and J lost 5 bases. The CDR3 extends over 16 amino acids. CDR1 LGHNA and CDR2 YNFKEQ come from the germline V gene. CDR3 region: CASSPLGGAGTGELFF. The CDR3, as DNA: TGTGCCAGCAGCCCATTGGGAGGGGCGGGGACCGGGGAGCTGTTTTTT.

The genes are TRBV28 and TRBJ1-5; D is ambiguous. The V end lost 6 bases, the J end lost 7 bases, and 16 bases lay between the germline ends. This CDR3 comprises 14 residues. The V gene's germline CDR1 is MDHEN and CDR2 SYDVKM. The CDR3 region has the DNA TGTGCCAGCAGCCCACGGGGTAAGGACCAGCCCCAGCATTTT. This sequence encodes CASSPRGKDQPQHF.

The chain employs TRBV7-8 and TRBJ1-5, with 9 bases matching TRBD1. The J segment lost 3 bases and the V segment lost 5 bases, leaving 5 bases of the junction unmatched. CDR1 and CDR2 from the germline V gene are SGHVS and FQNEAQ. There are 15 residues in the CDR3. CDR3 sequence reads: CASSLGTGNNQPQHF. The DNA for the CDR3 is TGTGCCAGCAGCCTCGGGACAGGGAACAATCAGCCCCAGCATTTT.

V gene TRBV19 combines with J gene TRBJ2-7; D possibly corresponds to TRBD1 (6 bases). The V end lost 4 bases, the J end lost 4 bases, and 14 bases lay between the germline ends. The germline gives CDR1 LNHDA, CDR2 SQIVND (reference sequence). The CDR3 contains 14 residues. The CDR3 reads CASSKPGHTYEQYF. The CDR3 bases are TGTGCCAGTAGTAAACCGGGACATACATACGAGCAGTACTTC.

The V and J genes are TRBV7-4 and TRBJ2-3; no reliable D call. CDR1 and CDR2 from the germline V gene are SGHVT and SQSDAQ. The CDR3 spans 15 residues. Trimming removed 3 bases from V and 1 base from J, with 11 bases in between. CDR3: CASSFRLLCTDTQYF. CDR3 bases: TGTGCCAGCAGCTTTCGTCTGCTGTGCACAGATACGCAGTATTTT.

This clonotype was found a few times. The V gene is TRBV3-1, the J gene TRBJ1-1; tentatively, D is TRBD1 (6 bases). Germline CDR1 is LGHDT and CDR2 is YNNKEL (reference sequence). The V gene lost 4 bases and the J gene lost 1 base, with 7 bases spanning the gap. The CDR3 covers 13 residues. CDR3 sequence reads: CASSPQGNTEAFF. As DNA, the CDR3 is TGTGCCAGCAGCCCACAGGGGAACACTGAAGCTTTCTTT.

The gene calls are TRBV19 and TRBJ1-3; 10 positions agree with TRBD1. Germline V lookup: CDR1 LNHDA, CDR2 SQIVND (reference sequence). CDR3 size: 19 residues. V gave up 3 bases and J gave up 1 base; unmatched junction bases: 12. In DNA, the CDR3 is TGTGCCAGTAGTATGTGGGGGGGACAGGGGCCTCCGTCTGGAAACACCATATATTTT. The encoded protein is CASSMWGGQGPPSGNTIYF.

Only one count was recorded for this clonotype. This chain uses TRBV20-1 with TRBJ2-7, with a possible D match to TRBD2 (6 bases). V gave up 0 bases and J gave up 0 bases, with 12 bases separating them. Per germline, CDR1 DFQATT and CDR2 SNEGSKA (reference sequence). The CDR3 totals 15 residues. The CDR3 region is CSAREGGAYSYEQYF. CDR3 sequence (DNA): TGCAGTGCTAGAGAAGGAGGGGCTTACTCCTACGAGCAGTACTTC.

The rearrangement joins TRBV11-3 to TRBJ2-2; 7 bases align to TRBD2. J gave up 3 bases and V 5 bases, and 12 bases lay outside the gene matches. The CDR3 runs to 17 residues. Germline loops: CDR1 SGHNT, CDR2 YENEEA. This chain's CDR3 is CASSPQRGREYTGELFF. The CDR3 DNA reads as TGTGCCAGCAGCCCCCAGCGCGGGAGAGAATACACCGGGGAGCTGTTTTTT.

V is TRBV7-9 and J is TRBJ2-5; D not resolved. V lost 2 bases and J lost 5, with 12 bases in between. The V gene's germline CDR1 is SEHNR and CDR2 FQNEAQ (reference sequence). The CDR3 loop spans 14 amino acids. The CDR3 coding sequence is TGTGCCAGCAGCTTAAACACGCTGGCGGAGACCCAGTACTTC. As protein: CASSLNTLAETQYF.

The rearrangement joins TRBV7-9 to TRBJ1-2, with D uncertain. Germline V lookup: CDR1 SEHNR, CDR2 FQNEAQ (reference sequence). The CDR3 covers 12 residues. The V end was cut by 2 bases, the J end by 8 bases, with 9 bases between. The chain's CDR3 is CASSLREGGYTF. The DNA of the CDR3 is TGTGCCAGCAGCTTACGGGAGGGAGGCTACACCTTC. Drawing the rest from reference TRBV7-9 and TRBJ1-2, the complete variable domain is DTGVSQNPRHKITKRGQNVTFRCDPISEHNRLYWYRQTLGQGPEFLTYFQNEAQLEKSRLLSDRFSAERPKGSFSTLEIQRTEQGDSAMYLCASSLREGGYTFGSGTRLTVV.